Each of the 25 T cell receptor beta chains below was sequenced from the same sample in a study of T cells in Graves' hyperthyroidism and ophthalmopathy. Amplification targeted TCR beta CDR3 regions from RNA transcripts. First-round RT-PCR with HTBI primers amplified the TCR CDR3 region. MiXCR, run by TCRdb on the multiplex PCR reads, gives a single entry per CDR3 protein. The data hold around 190,000 distinct CDR3 sequences, with about a sixth observed a single time. The sequenced material came from blood. These receptors originate from a woman between 45 and 60 years old with Graves' hyperthyroidism.

The V call is TRBV2, the J call TRBJ1-1; tentative D call: TRBD1 (6 bases). This CDR3 is built from 13 residues. V was shortened by 6 bases and J by 3 bases, with 11 bases between the two germline ends. Per germline, CDR1 SNHLY and CDR2 FYNNEI. The CDR3 spells CASRQGEDTEAFF. The CDR3, as DNA: TGTGCCAGCAGACAGGGTGAGGACACTGAAGCTTTCTTT.

This clonotype was seen a few times. This rearrangement joins TRBV4-1 to TRBJ2-5; D gene ambiguous. CDR1 and CDR2 (germline): MGHRA, YSYEKL. The CDR3 sequence is 15 residues long. V gave up 1 base and J gave up 2 bases, with 11 bases separating them. The DNA for the CDR3 is TGCGCCAGCAGCCAAGCGTGGCCTAAGCAAGAGACCCAGTACTTC. Translating gives CASSQAWPKQETQYF.

The genes are TRBV28 and TRBJ2-7; 10 bases fit TRBD1. V dropped 2 bases and J dropped 4; count of bases not matched to a gene: 5. This CDR3 is 15 amino acids long. The V gene's germline CDR1 is MDHEN and CDR2 SYDVKM. The CDR3 coding sequence is TGTGCCAGCAGTTTAGGGGACAGGGGCTGGTACGAGCAGTACTTC. It yields the protein CASSLGDRGWYEQYF. The whole variable domain, filled in from reference TRBV28 and TRBJ2-7, reads DVKVTQSSRYLVKRTGEKVFLECVQDMDHENMFWYRQDPGLGLRLIYFSYDVKMKEKGDIPEGYSVSREKKERFSLILESASTNQTSMYLCASSLGDRGWYEQYFGPGTRLTVT.

This clonotype has more than one count but fewer than ten. This chain connects TRBV5-1 to TRBJ2-6; 8 nucleotides agree with TRBD1. This CDR3 comprises 19 residues. Trimming took 4 bases from V and 2 from J; bases not matched to a gene: 14. Germline CDR1 reads SGHRS; CDR2 reads YFSETQ. CDR3 DNA sequence: TGCGCCAGCAGCCCCGGGACAGGATTCCTGGGTACTGGGGCCAACGTCCTGACTTTC. This encodes CASSPGTGFLGTGANVLTF.

This clonotype occurred many times. This sequence joins TRBV11-2 and TRBJ2-7; 8 bases map to TRBD1. The CDR3 totals 14 residues. The trim removed 3 bases at V and 4 bases at J, leaving 5 bases unmatched. Germline assignment: CDR1 SGHAT and CDR2 FQNNGV. In DNA form, the CDR3 reads TGTGCCAGCAGCTTCGACAGGGGCCCTTACGAGCAGTACTTC. This sequence encodes CASSFDRGPYEQYF. The whole variable domain, filled in from reference TRBV11-2 and TRBJ2-7, reads EAGVAQSPRYKIIEKRQSVAFWCNPISGHATLYWYQQILGQGPKLLIQFQNNGVVDDSQLPKDRFSAERLKGVDSTLKIQPAKLEDSAVYLCASSFDRGPYEQYFGPGTRLTVT.

For this clonotype: This clone may be a read error of a much larger clone one base away. The chain has TRBV9 and TRBJ1-4, with D hard to call. Germline V gene sequence: CDR1 SGDLS, CDR2 YYNGEE. The CDR3 length is 16 residues. The V gene lost 4 bases and the J gene lost 3 bases, with 16 bases spanning the gap. CDR3 sequence (DNA): TGTGCCAGCAGCATAGCTTCGGGTGCGGCTAATGAAAAACTGTTTTTT. This encodes CASSIASGAANEKLFF.

This clonotype was observed many times. V gene TRBV6-1 combines with J gene TRBJ1-1, with D maybe TRBD1 (5 bases). The CDR3 has 15 amino acids. CDR1 MNHNS and CDR2 SASEGT come from the germline V gene. V was cut by 7 bases and J by 3 bases, with 18 bases left in between. The CDR3 bases are TGTGCCAGCACCTACTTGGGGGAGGGCGACACTGAAGCTTTCTTT. Protein product: CASTYLGEGDTEAFF.

This clonotype occurred a few times. V and J are TRBV24-1 and TRBJ2-1, with 7 bases lining up with TRBD1. V shed 3 bases and J 6 bases; nucleotides not matched to a gene: 10. In germline, CDR1 is KGHDR, CDR2 SFDVKD. This CDR3 contains 16 residues. The CDR3 sequence: CATSDMGQFPANEQFF. Here the CDR3 DNA reads TGTGCCACCAGTGATATGGGACAGTTCCCGGCCAATGAGCAGTTCTTC.

V is TRBV5-6 and J is TRBJ2-5; TRBD1 is a possible D gene (5 bases). Looked up from germline, CDR1 is SGHDT and CDR2 is YYEEEE. The CDR3 consists of 18 residues. Trimming stripped 0 bases from V and 3 bases from J, with 21 bases between. In DNA form, the CDR3 reads TGTGCCAGCAGCTTGGTATATTCGCGGACACGAAGCAAAGAGACCCAGTACTTC. Translated: CASSLVYSRTRSKETQYF.

This clonotype was picked up many times. The V call is TRBV6-1, the J call TRBJ2-7, with 11 nucleotides matching TRBD1. The CDR3 length is 15 residues. Per germline, CDR1 MNHNS and CDR2 SASEGT. J gave up 6 bases and V 5 bases, and 9 bases lay outside the gene matches. The CDR3 DNA is TGTGCCAGCAGTTCCGGACAGGGGGCTTTCGCCGAGCAGTACTTC. Its protein product is CASSSGQGAFAEQYF.

This clonotype has more than one count but fewer than ten. The J gene is TRBJ1-5, the V gene TRBV4-1, with D possibly matching TRBD1 (6 bases). V was pared by 1 base and J by 7 bases, with 17 bases between. CDR3 length: 16 residues. Looked up from germline, CDR1 is MGHRA and CDR2 is YSYEKL. CDR3 protein: CASSQVSSGVGQPQHF. The CDR3 DNA reads as TGCGCCAGCAGCCAAGTCAGCTCAGGGGTTGGCCAGCCCCAGCATTTT.

This clonotype was seen repeatedly, ten times or more. The chain links TRBV28 to TRBJ1-5; no clear D gene. Per the germline V gene, CDR1 is MDHEN and CDR2 is SYDVKM. The CDR3 contains 16 residues. Trimming stripped 3 bases from V and 2 bases from J, with 14 bases between. The CDR3 region has the DNA TGTGCCAGCAGTTTTTTATCGGGAAGCGGCAATCAGCCCCAGCATTTT. This gives the protein CASSFLSGSGNQPQHF.

This clonotype showed up many times. This chain connects TRBV20-1 to TRBJ2-7; D perhaps matches TRBD2 (6 bases). The CDR3 length is 13 residues. Per the germline V gene, CDR1 is DFQATT and CDR2 is SNEGSKA (reference sequence). With 2 bases removed from V and 6 bases from J, the gap between germline ends came to 14 bases. CDR3 in DNA: TGCAGTGCTAGAAGGAGGGACGGGGGCGAGCAGTACTTC. Protein: CSARRRDGGEQYF.

This clonotype was observed many times. The V gene is TRBV2, the J gene TRBJ1-2, with 10 bases that match TRBD1. The V gene's germline CDR1 is SNHLY and CDR2 FYNNEI. The trim removed 5 bases at V and 4 bases at J, leaving 13 bases unmatched. CDR3 length: 17 residues. In DNA, the CDR3 is TGTGCCAGCAGTTCCGGGACAGGGGCGACTTTACTCTATGGCTACACCTTC. Protein product: CASSSGTGATLLYGYTF.

V and J are TRBV7-3 and TRBJ1-5, with a weak D call TRBD1 (5 bases). Germline V gene data show CDR1 as SGHTA and CDR2 as FQGTGA. The CDR3 sequence is 16 residues long. V dropped 4 bases and J dropped 4 bases, with 17 bases sitting between them. Written as DNA, the CDR3 is TGTGCCAGCAGCTCTCACGACAGACGATATAATCAGCCCCAGCATTTT. Translation: CASSSHDRRYNQPQHF.

Ten or more counts support this clonotype. This chain joins TRBV20-1 and TRBJ1-5; 7 bases align to TRBD1. J gave up 9 bases and V 7 bases, and 9 bases lay outside the gene matches. Germline CDR1 and CDR2: DFQATT and SNEGSKA (reference sequence). CDR3 length equals 12 residues. CDR3 DNA: TGCAGTGTCCGGACAGGCTTAGGGCCCCAGCATTTT. Translated, it gives CSVRTGLGPQHF.

The chain couples TRBV15 to TRBJ1-1; D is unresolved. V was shortened by 1 base and J by 8 bases, with 14 bases between the two germline ends. Germline V gives CDR1 LNHNV, CDR2 YYDKDF (reference sequence). The CDR3 sequence is 14 residues long. The CDR3 bases are TGTGCCACCAGCAGAGGTTCAGAAACGACCGAAGCTTTCTTT. Protein product: CATSRGSETTEAFF.

This clonotype was counted many times. Germline is not matched at one junction end, which may reflect a read error. The chain uses TRBV20-1 and TRBJ2-7; tentative D call: TRBD1 (6 bases). Germline CDR1 is DFQATT and CDR2 is SNEGSKA (reference sequence). The length of the CDR3 is 14 residues. Here the CDR3 DNA reads TGCAGTGCTAAGACCCCCGGGACACTCTACGAGCAGCACTTC. Residues: CSAKTPGTLYEQHF.

The chain is built from TRBV28 and TRBJ2-1; D is undetermined. The CDR3 length is 15 residues. Germline V gene data show CDR1 as MDHEN and CDR2 as SYDVKM. The V end was cut by 3 bases, the J end by 6 bases, with 15 bases between. The DNA of the CDR3 is TGTGCCAGCAGTTTTTCCCAACCCCCGATCAATGAGCAGTTCTTC. This codes for CASSFSQPPINEQFF.

This clonotype was seen repeatedly, ten times or more. This chain uses TRBV7-9 with TRBJ2-1; no firm D call. Germline CDR1 SEHNR, CDR2 FQNEAQ (reference sequence). The V end was cut by 5 bases, the J end by 12 bases, with 23 bases between. The CDR3 extends over 15 amino acids. Here the CDR3 DNA reads TGTGCCAGCAGCGACGACAAAACCGTAAGATTCGGGCAGTTCTTC. This sequence encodes CASSDDKTVRFGQFF.

This chain uses TRBV12-3 or TRBV12-4 with TRBJ2-1; TRBD2 aligns across 9 bases. The CDR3 is made up of 16 amino acids. V lost 5 bases to trimming and J lost 4 bases; unmatched junction nucleotides: 9. The CDR3 DNA is TGTGCCAGCAGTCCCCTCGTGGCGGGAGGGTACAATGAGCAGTTCTTC. Translation gives CASSPLVAGGYNEQFF.

This rearrangement joins TRBV30 to TRBJ1-6, with unresolved D. The CDR3 extends over 13 amino acids. Germline V gene data show CDR1 as GTSNPN and CDR2 as SVGIG (reference sequence). V dropped 1 base and J dropped 8 bases, with 9 bases sitting between them. CDR3: CAWSGWADSPLHF. The CDR3 nucleotides are TGTGCCTGGAGTGGTTGGGCTGATTCACCCCTCCACTTT.

This clonotype occurred many times. The junction does not match germline at one end; this may be a read error. The chain employs TRBV7-7 and TRBJ2-2; D not resolved. The germline gives CDR1 SSHAT, CDR2 FNYEAQ (reference sequence). CDR3 length: 15 amino acids. The DNA for the CDR3 is TGTGCTAGCAGCTTAGTTCCAGGAATCACCGGGGAGCTGTTTTTT. This encodes CASSLVPGITGELFF.

This clonotype was found many times. The rearrangement links TRBV9 to TRBJ2-7, with 8 nucleotides matching TRBD2. The V gene's germline CDR1 is SGDLS and CDR2 YYNGEE. Trimming cost V 0 bases and J 2 bases; bases outside gene matches: 7. This CDR3 comprises 16 residues. CDR3 amino acids: CASSVDISGAPYEQYF. The CDR3 DNA is TGTGCCAGCAGCGTAGATATTAGCGGGGCTCCCTACGAGCAGTACTTC.

This clonotype showed up many times. The chain is built from TRBV18 and TRBJ2-2; D may be TRBD1 (5 bases). Trimming stripped 4 bases from V and 5 bases from J, with 8 bases between. The germline V gene has CDR1 KGHSH and CDR2 LQKENI. This CDR3 is 13 amino acids long. The CDR3 is CASSRAGTGELFF. Here the CDR3 DNA reads TGTGCCAGCTCACGAGCAGGGACCGGGGAGCTGTTTTTT.